The text below deals with one T cell receptor (beta chain). Here immunoSEQ multiplex PCR was the method, and the copy in TCRdb shows in-frame clones only, minus some. The sample includes roughly 250,000 clones, about three quarters of them seen just once. V shed 2 bases and J 5 bases; nucleotides not matched to a gene: 6. In germline, CDR1 is SEHNR, CDR2 FQNEAQ (reference sequence). This CDR3 contains 16 residues. These data belong to a study of blood T cell repertoires in COVID-19. Sequenced: peripheral blood. The sequence was collected from a woman older than 75 with acute or convalescent COVID-19. This rearrangement joins TRBV7-9 to TRBJ2-1; 10 bases map to TRBD2. CDR3 nucleotide sequence: TGTGCCAGCAGCTTATTAGGGACTAGCGTGAACAATGAGCAGTTCTTC. This gives the protein CASSLLGTSVNNEQFF.